This T cell receptor (beta chain) was observed in a study of T cells after yellow fever vaccination. The overall study: With SMART-Seq v4 Ultra Low Input, the fractions containing low cell numbers were prepared. Whole-study findings and limits: Only a small proportion of the clonotypes turned up in both the CD4 and the CD8 compartments, likely arising from convergent recombination.

This clonotype was picked up a small number of times. Its antigen is still unknown. It was through 5'RACE template switching that TCR cDNA was made, with a universal primer site and UMIs added. Each CDR3 protein gets one entry after TCRdb re-called the 5' RACE reads with MiXCR. The table shows around 310,000 distinct CDR3 sequences, with approximately 4.5% occurring only once. The CDR3 runs to 14 residues. In germline, CDR1 is SNHLY, CDR2 FYNNEI. With 0 bases removed from V and 6 bases from J, the gap between germline ends came to 8 bases. The receptor's source is a man aged 18 to 35 who received the YFV17D yellow fever vaccine. The sequencing used PBMCs, collected 15 days after the yellow fever booster vaccination. The V gene is TRBV2, the J gene TRBJ2-2; D is ambiguous. The CDR3 loop is CASSEAEASGELFF. The CDR3, as DNA: TGTGCCAGCAGTGAAGCCGAGGCTTCCGGGGAGCTGTTTTTT.